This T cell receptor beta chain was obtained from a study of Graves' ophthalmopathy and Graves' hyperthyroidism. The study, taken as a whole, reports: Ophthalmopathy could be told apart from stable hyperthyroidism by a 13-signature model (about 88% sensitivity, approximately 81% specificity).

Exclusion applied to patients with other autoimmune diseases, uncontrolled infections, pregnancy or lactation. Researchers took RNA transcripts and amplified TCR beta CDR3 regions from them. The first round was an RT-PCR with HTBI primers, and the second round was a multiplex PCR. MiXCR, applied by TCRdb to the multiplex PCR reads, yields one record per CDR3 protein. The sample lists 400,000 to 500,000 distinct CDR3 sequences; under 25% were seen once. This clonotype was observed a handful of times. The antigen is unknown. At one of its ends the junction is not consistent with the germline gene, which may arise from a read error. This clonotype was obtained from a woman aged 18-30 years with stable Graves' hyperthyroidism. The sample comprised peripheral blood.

This CDR3 is CSARPPGTGNSHLHF. DNA for the CDR3: TGCAGTGCTAGACCCCCCGGGACAGGGAATTCACACCTCCACTTT. V is TRBV20-1 and J is TRBJ1-6; 9 bases are a match to TRBD1. Germline lookup yields CDR1 DFQATT and CDR2 SNEGSKA (reference sequence). This CDR3 is 15 amino acids long.